This is a list of T cell receptor beta chains from one sample in a study of radiotherapy plus CTLA-4 blockade in lung cancer. Generated by immunoSEQ multiplex PCR, the TCRdb table keeps only in-frame clones and is missing some. The data contain approximately 12,000 clones, around four fifths of them singletons. The sample in question was peripheral blood, obtained from a patient treated with radiotherapy plus ipilimumab. The receptors derive from a human donor with non-small cell lung cancer that progressed on radiotherapy plus ipilimumab. CDR3s include the opening cysteine and the closing phenylalanine or tryptophan. A D gene is named only where the DNA matches it firmly. Size tells how often a clone was seen (once, few, many) or the class of an expanded clone, and some rows leave it out.

v_call: TRBV2; d_call: -; clone_size: -; cdr3_length: 13; j_call: TRBJ1-4; cdr3_aa: CASMGGRGEKLFF; cdr3_nt: TGTGCCAGCATGGGGGGGCGAGGTGAAAAACTGTTTTTT
v_call: TRBV4-2; d_call: TRBD2; clone_size: -; cdr3_length: 16; j_call: TRBJ2-7; cdr3_aa: CASSQEIAGEAYEQYF; cdr3_nt: TGTGCCAGCAGCCAAGAGATAGCGGGGGAGGCCTACGAGCAGTACTTC
v_call: TRBV18; d_call: -; clone_size: few; cdr3_length: 17; j_call: TRBJ2-1; cdr3_aa: CASSPPPQGSLTGEQFF; cdr3_nt: TGTGCCAGCTCACCACCCCCGCAGGGCTCCCTGACCGGTGAGCAGTTCTTC
v_call: TRBV6-1; d_call: TRBD1; clone_size: -; cdr3_length: 15; j_call: TRBJ1-1; cdr3_aa: CASSDDRARNTEAFF; cdr3_nt: TGTGCCAGCAGTGATGACAGGGCTAGGAACACTGAAGCTTTCTTT
v_call: TRBV5-4; d_call: -; clone_size: -; cdr3_length: 13; j_call: TRBJ1-3; cdr3_aa: CASSLGAENTIYF; cdr3_nt: TGTGCCAGCAGCTTGGGGGCGGAAAACACCATATATTTT
v_call: TRBV12-5; d_call: -; clone_size: -; cdr3_length: 18; j_call: TRBJ1-1; cdr3_aa: CASGSTWQSPGPNTEAFF; cdr3_nt: TGTGCTAGTGGTTCCACTTGGCAGAGCCCTGGTCCGAACACTGAAGCTTTCTTT
v_call: TRBV7-2; d_call: -; clone_size: -; cdr3_length: 15; j_call: TRBJ1-2; cdr3_aa: CASSLAGTLAEGYTF; cdr3_nt: TGTGCCAGCAGCTTAGCAGGGACCCTCGCGGAAGGCTACACCTTC
v_call: TRBV6-5; d_call: -; clone_size: -; cdr3_length: 13; j_call: TRBJ1-1; cdr3_aa: CASSNGINTEAFF; cdr3_nt: TGTGCCAGCAGCAACGGGATAAACACTGAAGCTTTCTTT
v_call: TRBV19; d_call: -; clone_size: -; cdr3_length: 16; j_call: TRBJ2-2; cdr3_aa: CASSIPEPKFTGELFF; cdr3_nt: TGTGCCAGTAGTATCCCAGAACCTAAATTCACCGGGGAGCTGTTTTTT
v_call: TRBV2; d_call: -; clone_size: once; cdr3_length: 14; j_call: TRBJ1-1; cdr3_aa: CASSEAGMNTEAFF; cdr3_nt: TGTGCCAGCAGTGAAGCAGGCATGAACACTGAAGCTTTCTTT
v_call: TRBV27; d_call: -; clone_size: -; cdr3_length: 17; j_call: TRBJ1-6; cdr3_aa: CASSFPDDSSYNSPLHF; cdr3_nt: TGTGCCAGCAGTTTTCCTGATGATAGCTCCTATAATTCACCCCTCCACTTT
v_call: TRBV10-2; d_call: TRBD1; clone_size: -; cdr3_length: 14; j_call: TRBJ1-2; cdr3_aa: CASRPGQGARGYTF; cdr3_nt: TGCGCCAGCAGACCGGGACAGGGGGCGCGGGGCTACACCTTC
v_call: TRBV4-3; d_call: -; clone_size: -; cdr3_length: 13; j_call: TRBJ2-3; cdr3_aa: CASSQDSTDTQYF; cdr3_nt: TGCGCCAGCAGCCAAGATAGCACAGATACGCAGTATTTT
v_call: TRBV29-1; d_call: -; clone_size: -; cdr3_length: 15; j_call: TRBJ1-2; cdr3_aa: CSVGVTGDSGYGYTF; cdr3_nt: TGCAGCGTTGGGGTGACCGGTGATTCTGGCTATGGCTACACCTTC
v_call: TRBV9; d_call: -; clone_size: -; cdr3_length: 13; j_call: TRBJ1-1; cdr3_aa: CASSGKSDTEAFF; cdr3_nt: TGTGCCAGCAGCGGTAAATCGGACACTGAAGCTTTCTTT
v_call: TRBV20-1; d_call: -; clone_size: -; cdr3_length: 10; j_call: TRBJ2-1; cdr3_aa: CSATRNEQFF; cdr3_nt: TGCAGTGCAACAAGAAATGAGCAGTTCTTC
v_call: TRBV5-8; d_call: TRBD2; clone_size: once; cdr3_length: 16; j_call: TRBJ2-1; cdr3_aa: CASSPWTSGGYNEQFF; cdr3_nt: TGTGCCAGCAGCCCGTGGACTAGCGGGGGGTATAATGAGCAGTTCTTC
v_call: TRBV11-2; d_call: -; clone_size: -; cdr3_length: 14; j_call: TRBJ2-3; cdr3_aa: CASSLLAGGDTQYF; cdr3_nt: TGTGCCAGCAGCCTACTAGCTGGCGGAGATACGCAGTATTTT
v_call: TRBV5-1; d_call: -; clone_size: once; cdr3_length: 19; j_call: TRBJ1-6; cdr3_aa: CASSLEAGLLSNPNSPLHF; cdr3_nt: TGCGCCAGCAGCTTGGAGGCAGGACTCCTTTCCAACCCTAATTCACCCCTCCACTTT
v_call: TRBV9; d_call: TRBD1; clone_size: few; cdr3_length: 17; j_call: TRBJ2-2; cdr3_aa: CASSTSGQGAYTGELFF; cdr3_nt: TGTGCCAGCAGCACCTCGGGACAGGGGGCATACACCGGGGAGCTGTTTTTT
v_call: TRBV2; d_call: -; clone_size: -; cdr3_length: 14; j_call: TRBJ1-1; cdr3_aa: CASTRGGGHTEAFF; cdr3_nt: TGTGCCAGCACCCGAGGGGGGGGGCACACTGAAGCTTTCTTT
v_call: TRBV5-1; d_call: -; clone_size: -; cdr3_length: 13; j_call: TRBJ2-2; cdr3_aa: CASSFLGGRELFF; cdr3_nt: TGTGCCAGCAGCTTCCTGGGGGGCCGGGAGCTGTTTTTT
v_call: TRBV5-1; d_call: -; clone_size: -; cdr3_length: 15; j_call: TRBJ1-2; cdr3_aa: CASSLGQISNYGYTF; cdr3_nt: TGCGCCAGCAGCTTGGGACAGATATCTAACTATGGCTACACCTTC
v_call: TRBV5-4; d_call: -; clone_size: -; cdr3_length: 11; j_call: TRBJ2-1; cdr3_aa: CASSLANEQFF; cdr3_nt: TGTGCCAGCAGCTTGGCGAATGAGCAGTTCTTC
v_call: TRBV5-5; d_call: -; clone_size: -; cdr3_length: 18; j_call: TRBJ2-3; cdr3_aa: CASSLRAGWGSSTDTQYF; cdr3_nt: TGTGCCAGCAGCTTGAGGGCAGGGTGGGGATCTAGCACAGATACGCAGTATTTT
v_call: TRBV7-8; d_call: -; clone_size: -; cdr3_length: 14; j_call: TRBJ2-5; cdr3_aa: CASSFVGSQETQYF; cdr3_nt: TGTGCCAGCAGCTTCGTGGGGAGCCAAGAGACCCAGTACTTC
v_call: TRBV6-1; d_call: -; clone_size: -; cdr3_length: 15; j_call: TRBJ1-6; cdr3_aa: CASSELWDYGSPLHF; cdr3_nt: TGTGCCAGCAGTGAACTCTGGGATTACGGTTCACCCCTCCACTTT
v_call: TRBV5-8; d_call: TRBD2; clone_size: -; cdr3_length: 17; j_call: TRBJ2-1; cdr3_aa: CASRRNLAGDSYNEQFF; cdr3_nt: TGTGCCAGCAGGCGTAATTTAGCGGGGGACTCCTACAATGAGCAGTTCTTC
v_call: TRBV5-1; d_call: -; clone_size: few; cdr3_length: 18; j_call: TRBJ2-3; cdr3_aa: CASSRGTGLVIASDTQYF; cdr3_nt: TGCGCCAGCAGCCGGGGAACAGGGCTCGTTATCGCTTCAGATACGCAGTATTTT
v_call: TRBV7-9; d_call: -; clone_size: once; cdr3_length: 16; j_call: TRBJ2-3; cdr3_aa: CASSLWQGHPTDTQYF; cdr3_nt: TGTGCCAGCAGCTTATGGCAGGGACACCCCACAGATACGCAGTATTTT
v_call: TRBV4-1; d_call: TRBD1; clone_size: -; cdr3_length: 14; j_call: TRBJ1-2; cdr3_aa: CASRQPTGSRGYTF; cdr3_nt: TGCGCCAGCAGGCAACCGACAGGGTCTCGCGGCTACACCTTC
v_call: TRBV9; d_call: -; clone_size: -; cdr3_length: 14; j_call: TRBJ1-1; cdr3_aa: CASSVSALLTEAFF; cdr3_nt: TGTGCCAGCAGCGTCTCCGCCCTGCTCACTGAAGCTTTCTTT
v_call: TRBV7-9; d_call: TRBD1; clone_size: few; cdr3_length: 15; j_call: TRBJ1-4; cdr3_aa: CASSHRDRGGEKLFF; cdr3_nt: TGTGCCAGCAGCCACCGGGACAGGGGTGGTGAAAAACTGTTTTTT
v_call: TRBV15; d_call: TRBD2; clone_size: -; cdr3_length: 14; j_call: TRBJ2-7; cdr3_aa: CATSRDLGGYEQYF; cdr3_nt: TGTGCCACCAGCAGAGATTTGGGAGGGTACGAGCAGTACTTC
v_call: TRBV19; d_call: TRBD2; clone_size: -; cdr3_length: 14; j_call: TRBJ2-7; cdr3_aa: CASSISGVTYEQYF; cdr3_nt: TGTGCCAGTAGTATAAGCGGGGTTACCTACGAGCAGTACTTC
v_call: TRBV9; d_call: -; clone_size: -; cdr3_length: 14; j_call: TRBJ1-3; cdr3_aa: CASSAQASGNTIYF; cdr3_nt: TGTGCCAGCAGCGCCCAGGCGTCTGGAAACACCATATATTTT
v_call: TRBV2; d_call: -; clone_size: -; cdr3_length: 16; j_call: TRBJ2-5; cdr3_aa: CASSDRAPGAGETQYF; cdr3_nt: TGTGCCAGCAGTGACAGGGCTCCAGGGGCGGGGGAGACCCAGTACTTC
v_call: TRBV29-1; d_call: -; clone_size: -; cdr3_length: 13; j_call: TRBJ2-2; cdr3_aa: CSVRVNGAGELFF; cdr3_nt: TGCAGCGTTAGGGTTAATGGGGCCGGGGAGCTGTTTTTT
v_call: TRBV6-5; d_call: TRBD1; clone_size: few; cdr3_length: 14; j_call: TRBJ1-4; cdr3_aa: CASSSPGGGEKLFF; cdr3_nt: TGTGCCAGCAGCTCGCCAGGGGGCGGCGAAAAACTGTTTTTT
v_call: TRBV2; d_call: -; clone_size: -; cdr3_length: 14; j_call: TRBJ1-5; cdr3_aa: CASSQTDSNQPQHF; cdr3_nt: TGTGCCAGCAGTCAGACTGATAGCAATCAGCCCCAGCATTTT
v_call: TRBV27; d_call: -; clone_size: -; cdr3_length: 15; j_call: TRBJ2-3; cdr3_aa: CASRSGIISTDTQYF; cdr3_nt: TGTGCCAGCAGATCGGGGATTATAAGCACAGATACGCAGTATTTT
v_call: TRBV5-1; d_call: TRBD1; clone_size: -; cdr3_length: 15; j_call: TRBJ2-2; cdr3_aa: CASSLGQGGAGELFF; cdr3_nt: TGCGCCAGCAGCTTGGGACAGGGGGGGGCCGGGGAGCTGTTTTTT
v_call: TRBV19; d_call: TRBD1; clone_size: -; cdr3_length: 13; j_call: TRBJ1-5; cdr3_aa: CASSGTGNQPQHF; cdr3_nt: TGTGCCAGTAGCGGGACAGGGAATCAGCCCCAGCATTTT
v_call: TRBV10-1; d_call: TRBD2; clone_size: few; cdr3_length: 13; j_call: TRBJ2-2; cdr3_aa: CASSRGDTGELFF; cdr3_nt: TGCGCCAGCAGCCGGGGGGACACCGGGGAGCTGTTTTTT
v_call: TRBV11-2; d_call: -; clone_size: -; cdr3_length: 16; j_call: TRBJ1-4; cdr3_aa: CASSLGLVATNEKLFF; cdr3_nt: TGTGCCAGCAGCTTAGGGTTGGTCGCAACTAATGAAAAACTGTTTTTT
v_call: TRBV5-4; d_call: -; clone_size: -; cdr3_length: 16; j_call: TRBJ2-3; cdr3_aa: CASSPPGSRSTDTQYF; cdr3_nt: TGTGCCAGCAGCCCCCCGGGATCGAGAAGCACAGATACGCAGTATTTT
v_call: TRBV27; d_call: -; clone_size: -; cdr3_length: 13; j_call: TRBJ2-7; cdr3_aa: CASSAGQPGEQYF; cdr3_nt: TGTGCCAGCAGTGCCGGACAGCCGGGGGAGCAGTACTTC
v_call: TRBV7-2; d_call: -; clone_size: -; cdr3_length: 14; j_call: TRBJ2-3; cdr3_aa: CASSLVGYTDTQYF; cdr3_nt: TGTGCCAGCAGCTTAGTCGGGTACACAGATACGCAGTATTTT
v_call: TRBV19; d_call: -; clone_size: -; cdr3_length: 14; j_call: TRBJ2-3; cdr3_aa: CASSIAGERDTQYF; cdr3_nt: TGTGCCAGTAGTATTGCCGGGGAACGAGATACGCAGTATTTT
v_call: TRBV7-3; d_call: -; clone_size: -; cdr3_length: 16; j_call: TRBJ2-2; cdr3_aa: CASSPSTAANTGELFF; cdr3_nt: TGTGCCAGCAGCCCCTCGACAGCCGCGAACACCGGGGAGCTGTTTTTT
v_call: TRBV4-1; d_call: TRBD2; clone_size: -; cdr3_length: 17; j_call: TRBJ2-2; cdr3_aa: CASSQRTSGANTGELFF; cdr3_nt: TGCGCCAGCAGCCAACGGACTAGCGGGGCGAACACCGGGGAGCTGTTTTTT
v_call: TRBV11-1; d_call: -; clone_size: -; cdr3_length: 12; j_call: TRBJ1-1; cdr3_aa: CASSLQNTEAFF; cdr3_nt: TGTGCCAGCAGCTTGCAAAACACTGAAGCTTTCTTT
v_call: TRBV18; d_call: TRBD1; clone_size: -; cdr3_length: 14; j_call: TRBJ1-1; cdr3_aa: CASPRGTANTEAFF; cdr3_nt: TGTGCCAGCCCACGCGGGACAGCCAACACTGAAGCTTTCTTT
v_call: TRBV12-5; d_call: -; clone_size: -; cdr3_length: 13; j_call: TRBJ2-1; cdr3_aa: CASGLRLYNEQFF; cdr3_nt: TGTGCTAGTGGTTTGCGCCTATACAATGAGCAGTTCTTC
v_call: TRBV7-2; d_call: -; clone_size: -; cdr3_length: 15; j_call: TRBJ2-7; cdr3_aa: CASSIAPVVGYEQYF; cdr3_nt: TGTGCCAGCAGCATAGCACCGGTGGTGGGATACGAGCAGTACTTC
v_call: TRBV29-1; d_call: -; clone_size: -; cdr3_length: 11; j_call: TRBJ2-7; cdr3_aa: CSVVRVGEQYF; cdr3_nt: TGCAGCGTTGTAAGGGTGGGGGAGCAGTACTTC